This TCR beta chain originates from a study of T-cell reconstitution after alpha-beta-depleted transplantation in children. A few counts support this clonotype. Unique molecular identifiers were used in preparing the TCRbeta library. TCRdb passed the PCR reads through MiXCR, listing each CDR3 protein once. The sample shows a few hundred thousand distinct CDR3 sequences, over 9% of them seen only once. J was trimmed by 7 bases and V by 2 bases; bases with no gene match: 7. Per germline, CDR1 MNHEY and CDR2 SVGAGI. The CDR3 loop spans 15 amino acids. This chain joins TRBV6-5 and TRBJ2-1; 8 bases agree with TRBD2. This receptor was taken from a human donor who donated a stem cell graft to a child with acute lymphoblastic leukemia. This material consisted of PBMCs from the stem cell graft donor, taken from the stem cell graft. The CDR3 DNA is TGTGCCAGCAGTTACCTGACGGGAGGGCCGAATGAGCAGTTCTTC. Encoded protein: CASSYLTGGPNEQFF.